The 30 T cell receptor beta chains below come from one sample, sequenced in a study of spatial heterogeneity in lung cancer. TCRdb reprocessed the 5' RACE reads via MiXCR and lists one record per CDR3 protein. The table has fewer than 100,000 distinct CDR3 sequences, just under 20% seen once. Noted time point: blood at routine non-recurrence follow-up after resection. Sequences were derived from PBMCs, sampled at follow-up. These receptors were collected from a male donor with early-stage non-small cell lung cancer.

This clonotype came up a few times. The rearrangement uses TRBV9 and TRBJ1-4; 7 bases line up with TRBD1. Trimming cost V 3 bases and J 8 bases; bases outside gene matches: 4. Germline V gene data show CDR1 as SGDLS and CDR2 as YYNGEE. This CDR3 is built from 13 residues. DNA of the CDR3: TGTGCCAGCAGCGCGACAGGGAGAGAAAAACTGTTTTTT. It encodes CASSATGREKLFF. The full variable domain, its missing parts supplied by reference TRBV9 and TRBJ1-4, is DSGVTQTPKHLITATGQRVTLRCSPRSGDLSVYWYQQSLDQGLQFLIQYYNGEERAKGNILERFSAQQFPDLHSELNLSSLELGDSALYFCASSATGREKLFFGSGTQLSVL.

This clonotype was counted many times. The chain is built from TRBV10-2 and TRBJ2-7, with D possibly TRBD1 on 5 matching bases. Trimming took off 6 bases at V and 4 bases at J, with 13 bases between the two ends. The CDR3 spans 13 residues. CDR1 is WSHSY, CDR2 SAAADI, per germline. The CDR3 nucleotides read TGCGCCAGCAGCTTGACAGAGGCATACGAGCAGTACGTC. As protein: CASSLTEAYEQYV.

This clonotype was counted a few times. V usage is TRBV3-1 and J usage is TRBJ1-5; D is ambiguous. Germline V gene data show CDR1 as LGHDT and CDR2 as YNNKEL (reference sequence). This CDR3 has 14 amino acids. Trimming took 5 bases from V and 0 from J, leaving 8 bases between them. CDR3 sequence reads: CASSLESSNQPQHF. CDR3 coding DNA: TGTGCCAGCAGCTTGGAAAGTAGCAATCAGCCCCAGCATTTT.

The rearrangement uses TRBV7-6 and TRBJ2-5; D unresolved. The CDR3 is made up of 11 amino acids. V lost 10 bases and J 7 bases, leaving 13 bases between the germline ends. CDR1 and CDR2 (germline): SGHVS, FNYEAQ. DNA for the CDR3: TGTGCCACCAAGGCTGGAAGGACCCAGTACTTC. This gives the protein CATKAGRTQYF.

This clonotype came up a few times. The DNA of the CDR3 is TGTGCCAGCAGCCAAGTAGGGAATGAGCAGTTCTTC. Protein product: CASSQVGNEQFF. The V gene is TRBV3-1, the J gene TRBJ2-1; D gene unclear. The germline V and J ends were trimmed by 1 base and 7 bases, with 5 bases remaining between them. The CDR3 consists of 12 residues. Germline-derived CDR1 and CDR2 are LGHDT and YNNKEL (reference sequence).

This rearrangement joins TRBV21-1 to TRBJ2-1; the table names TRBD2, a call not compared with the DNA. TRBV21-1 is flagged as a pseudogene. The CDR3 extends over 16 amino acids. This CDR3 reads CASSNGETACGNEQFF. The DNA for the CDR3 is TGTGCCAGCAGCAACGGGGAGACCGCTTGTGGCAATGAGCAGTTCTTC.

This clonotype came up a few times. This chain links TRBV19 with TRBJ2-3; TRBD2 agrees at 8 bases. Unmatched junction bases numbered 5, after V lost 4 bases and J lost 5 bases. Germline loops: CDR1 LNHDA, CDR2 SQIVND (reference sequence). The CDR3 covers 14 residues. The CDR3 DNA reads TGTGCCAGTAGTACGAGCGGGAGAGGAGATACGCAGTATTTT. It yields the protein CASSTSGRGDTQYF. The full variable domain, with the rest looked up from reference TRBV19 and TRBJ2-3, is DGGITQSPKYLFRKEGQNVTLSCEQNLNHDAMYWYRQDPGQGLRLIYYSQIVNDFQKGDIAEGYSVSREKKESFPLTVTSAQKNPTAFYLCASSTSGRGDTQYFGPGTRLTVL.

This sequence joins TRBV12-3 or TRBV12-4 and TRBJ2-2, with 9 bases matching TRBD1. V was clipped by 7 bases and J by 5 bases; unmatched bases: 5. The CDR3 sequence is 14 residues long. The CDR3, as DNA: TGTGCCAGCATACAGGGGGCGCGGACCGGGGAGCTGTTTTTT. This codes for CASIQGARTGELFF.

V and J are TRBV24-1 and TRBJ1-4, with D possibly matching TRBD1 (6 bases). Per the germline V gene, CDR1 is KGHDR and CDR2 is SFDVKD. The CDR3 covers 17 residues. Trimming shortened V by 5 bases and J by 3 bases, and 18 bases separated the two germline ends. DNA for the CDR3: TGTGCCACCAGTGGGGGAACAGGGAAATCAGCTAATGAAAAACTGTTTTTT. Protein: CATSGGTGKSANEKLFF.

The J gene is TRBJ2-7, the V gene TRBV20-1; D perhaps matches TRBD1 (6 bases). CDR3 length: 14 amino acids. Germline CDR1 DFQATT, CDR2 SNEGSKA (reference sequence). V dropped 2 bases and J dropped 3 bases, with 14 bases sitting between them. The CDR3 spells CSARSQGGVYEQYF. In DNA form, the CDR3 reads TGCAGTGCTAGATCACAGGGTGGGGTCTACGAGCAGTACTTC.

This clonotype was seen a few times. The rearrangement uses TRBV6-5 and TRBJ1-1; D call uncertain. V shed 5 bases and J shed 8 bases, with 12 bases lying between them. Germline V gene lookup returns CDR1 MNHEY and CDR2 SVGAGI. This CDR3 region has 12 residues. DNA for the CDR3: TGTGCCAGCAGTACCCCAACGGAAGAAGCTTTCTTT. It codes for CASSTPTEEAFF.

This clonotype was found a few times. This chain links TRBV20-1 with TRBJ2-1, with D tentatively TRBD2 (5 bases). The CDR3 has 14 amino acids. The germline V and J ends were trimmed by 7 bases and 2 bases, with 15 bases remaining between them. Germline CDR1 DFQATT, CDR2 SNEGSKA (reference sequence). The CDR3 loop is CSGHRFGTYNEQFF. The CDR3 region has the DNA TGCAGTGGTCACCGCTTCGGGACCTACAATGAGCAGTTCTTC.

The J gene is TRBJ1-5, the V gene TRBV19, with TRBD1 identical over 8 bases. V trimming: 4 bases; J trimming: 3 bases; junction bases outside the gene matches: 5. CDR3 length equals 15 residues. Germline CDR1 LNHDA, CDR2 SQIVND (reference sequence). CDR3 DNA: TGTGCCAGTAGTACTAGGGACAGGAACAATCAGCCCCAGCATTTT. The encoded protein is CASSTRDRNNQPQHF.

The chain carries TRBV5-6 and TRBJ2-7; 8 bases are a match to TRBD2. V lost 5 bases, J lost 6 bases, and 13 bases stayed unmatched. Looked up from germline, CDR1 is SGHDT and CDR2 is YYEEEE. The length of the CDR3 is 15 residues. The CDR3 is CASSEVSGSIFEQYF. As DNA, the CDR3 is TGTGCCAGCAGTGAAGTAAGCGGGAGCATCTTCGAGCAGTACTTC.

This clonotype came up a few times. Here the CDR3 reads CASSLRAEQFF. Written as DNA, the CDR3 is TGTGCCAGCAGCTTAAGGGCTGAGCAGTTCTTC. The V gene is TRBV13, the J gene TRBJ2-1; D is unclear. The CDR3 has 11 residues. V was pared by 2 bases and J by 9 bases, with 5 bases between. The germline gives CDR1 PRHDT, CDR2 FYEKMQ (reference sequence).

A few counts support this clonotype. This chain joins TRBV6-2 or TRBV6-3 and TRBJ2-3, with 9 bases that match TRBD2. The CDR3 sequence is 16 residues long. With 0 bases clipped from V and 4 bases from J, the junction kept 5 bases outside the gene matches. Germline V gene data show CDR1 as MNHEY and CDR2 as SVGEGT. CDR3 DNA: TGTGCCAGCAGTTACTCGGCTAGCGGGACCTCAGATACGCAGTATTTT. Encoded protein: CASSYSASGTSDTQYF.

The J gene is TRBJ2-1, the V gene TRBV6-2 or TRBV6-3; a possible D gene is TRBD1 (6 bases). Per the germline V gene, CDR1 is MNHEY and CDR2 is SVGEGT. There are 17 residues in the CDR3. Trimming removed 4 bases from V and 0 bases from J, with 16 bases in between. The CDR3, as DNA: TGTGCCAGCAGTTCGTTAGGGGGACGTTACTCCTACAATGAGCAGTTCTTC. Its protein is CASSSLGGRYSYNEQFF.

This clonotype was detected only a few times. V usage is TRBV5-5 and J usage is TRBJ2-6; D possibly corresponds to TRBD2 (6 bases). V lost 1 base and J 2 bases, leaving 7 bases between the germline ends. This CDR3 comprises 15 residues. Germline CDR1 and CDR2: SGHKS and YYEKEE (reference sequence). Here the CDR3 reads CASSLSGAGANVLTF. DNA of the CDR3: TGTGCCAGCAGCTTGTCGGGGGCTGGGGCCAACGTCCTGACTTTC.

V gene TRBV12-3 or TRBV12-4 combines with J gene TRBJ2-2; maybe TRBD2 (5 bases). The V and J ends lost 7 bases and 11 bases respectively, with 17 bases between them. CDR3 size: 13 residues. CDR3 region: CASNTFEGSELFF. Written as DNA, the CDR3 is TGTGCCAGCAACACCTTCGAGGGCTCCGAGCTGTTTTTT.

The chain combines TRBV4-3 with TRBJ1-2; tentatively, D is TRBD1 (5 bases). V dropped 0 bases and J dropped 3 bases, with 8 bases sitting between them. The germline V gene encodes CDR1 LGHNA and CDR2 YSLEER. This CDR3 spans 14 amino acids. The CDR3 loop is CASSQDSRDYGYTF. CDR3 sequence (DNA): TGCGCCAGCAGCCAAGACTCCAGGGACTATGGCTACACCTTC.

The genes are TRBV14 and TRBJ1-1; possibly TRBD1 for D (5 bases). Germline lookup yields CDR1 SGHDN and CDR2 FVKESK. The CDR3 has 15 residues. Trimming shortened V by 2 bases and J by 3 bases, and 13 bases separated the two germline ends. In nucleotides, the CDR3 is TGTGCCAGCAGCCAACGGGGCAGAGGATACACTGAAGCTTTCTTT. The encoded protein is CASSQRGRGYTEAFF.

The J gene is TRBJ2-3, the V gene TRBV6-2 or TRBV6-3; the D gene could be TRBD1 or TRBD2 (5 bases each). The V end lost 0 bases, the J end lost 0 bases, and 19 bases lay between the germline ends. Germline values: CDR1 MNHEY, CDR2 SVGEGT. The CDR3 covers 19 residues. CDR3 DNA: TGTGCCAGCAGTTACTCAGCCCAGAGGCTAGCAGGGAGCACAGATACGCAGTATTTT. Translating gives CASSYSAQRLAGSTDTQYF.

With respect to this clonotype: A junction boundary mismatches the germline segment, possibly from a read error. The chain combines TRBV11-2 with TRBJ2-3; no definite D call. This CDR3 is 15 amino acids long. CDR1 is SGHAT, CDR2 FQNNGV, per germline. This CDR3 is CVSAGRYISTDTQYF. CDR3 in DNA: TGTGTCAGCGCAGGTCGATATATAAGCACAGATACGCAGTATTTT.

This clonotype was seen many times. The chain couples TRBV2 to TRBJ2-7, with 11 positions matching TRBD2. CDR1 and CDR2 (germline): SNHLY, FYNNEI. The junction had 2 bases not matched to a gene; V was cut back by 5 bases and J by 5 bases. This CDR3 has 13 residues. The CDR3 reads CASSLGLADEQYF. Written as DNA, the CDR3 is TGTGCCAGCAGTTTGGGACTAGCGGACGAGCAGTACTTC.

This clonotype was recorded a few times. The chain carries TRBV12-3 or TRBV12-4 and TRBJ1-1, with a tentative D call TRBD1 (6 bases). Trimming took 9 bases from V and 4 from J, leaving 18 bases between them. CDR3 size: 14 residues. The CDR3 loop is CASWANRVSTEAFF. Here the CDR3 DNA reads TGTGCCAGTTGGGCAAACAGGGTCAGCACTGAAGCTTTCTTT.

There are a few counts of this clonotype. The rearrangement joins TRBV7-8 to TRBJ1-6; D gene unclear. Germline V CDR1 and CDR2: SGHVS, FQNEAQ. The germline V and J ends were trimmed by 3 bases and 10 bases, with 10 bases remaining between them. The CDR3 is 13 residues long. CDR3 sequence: CASSFGVESPLHF. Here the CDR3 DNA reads TGTGCCAGCAGCTTCGGGGTTGAATCACCCCTCCACTTT.

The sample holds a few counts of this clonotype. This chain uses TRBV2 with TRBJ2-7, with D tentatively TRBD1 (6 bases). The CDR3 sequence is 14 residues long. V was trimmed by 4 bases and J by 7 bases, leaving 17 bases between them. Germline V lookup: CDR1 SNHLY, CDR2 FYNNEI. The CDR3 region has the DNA TGTGCCAGCAGTGCAGGGGCCCCCGTACGAGAGCAGTACTTC. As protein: CASSAGAPVREQYF.

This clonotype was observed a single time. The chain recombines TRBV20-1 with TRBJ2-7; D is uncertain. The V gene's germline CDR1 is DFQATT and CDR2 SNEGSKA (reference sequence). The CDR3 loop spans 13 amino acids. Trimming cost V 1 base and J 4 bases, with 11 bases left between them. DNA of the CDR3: TGCAGTGCTAGAGGTCAGCCTCTGTACGAGCAGTACTTC. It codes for CSARGQPLYEQYF.

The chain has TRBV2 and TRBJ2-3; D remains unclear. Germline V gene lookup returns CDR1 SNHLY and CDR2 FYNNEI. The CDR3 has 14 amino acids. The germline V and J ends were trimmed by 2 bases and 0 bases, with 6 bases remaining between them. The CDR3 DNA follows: TGTGCCAGCAGTGAAAGGACGAGCACAGATACGCAGTATTTT. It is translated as CASSERTSTDTQYF.

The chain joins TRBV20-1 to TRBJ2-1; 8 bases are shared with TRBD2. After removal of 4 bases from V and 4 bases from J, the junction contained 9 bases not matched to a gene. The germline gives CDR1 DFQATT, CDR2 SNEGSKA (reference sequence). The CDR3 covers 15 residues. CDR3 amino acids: CSAKRDTSGYNEQFF. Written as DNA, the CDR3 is TGCAGTGCTAAGAGGGACACTAGCGGATACAATGAGCAGTTCTTC.